One and the same sample provided the 22 T cell receptor beta chains below, sequenced in a study of cytomegalovirus exposure and HLA in healthy donors. This PCR relied on a set of 60 Vbeta primers and 13 Jbeta primers. The repertoire was sequenced with immunoSEQ multiplex PCR; TCRdb's copy has only in-frame clones and lacks some. The table has some 110,000 clones, almost 70% seen once. Sample: PBMCs. The receptors were sampled from a man between 25 and 39 years old in good health and CMV-seropositive.

The V and J genes are TRBV5-1 and TRBJ2-1, with 7 bases lining up with TRBD1. CDR1 is SGHRS and CDR2 is YFSETQ in the germline V gene. After removal of 10 bases from V and 4 bases from J, the junction contained 38 bases not matched to a gene. The CDR3 runs to 23 residues. CDR3 residues: CAEYYQADREGNSINRQYNEQFF. The CDR3 DNA reads TGCGCCGAATACTACCAGGCCGACAGGGAAGGTAATAGTATCAACCGACAATACAATGAGCAGTTCTTC.

This clone was detected a few times. This chain uses TRBV4-1 with TRBJ1-1; TRBD1 might be the D (5 bases). From germline, CDR1 is MGHRA and CDR2 YSYEKL. Trimming took 0 bases from V and 11 from J, leaving 16 bases between them. The length of the CDR3 is 14 residues. The CDR3 here is CASSQDKGISWAFF. The CDR3 bases are TGCGCCAGCAGCCAAGATAAGGGGATATCGTGGGCTTTCTTT.

The V gene is TRBV29-1, the J gene TRBJ1-1; 8 bases are a match to TRBD1. The CDR3 covers 16 residues. The V and J ends lost 4 bases and 1 base, in that order; junction bases with no gene match: 11. Germline V CDR1 and CDR2: SQVTM, ANQGSEA. CDR3: CSVVNLRGRGNTEAFF. The CDR3 region has the DNA TGCAGCGTTGTAAACCTCAGGGGGCGAGGGAACACTGAAGCTTTCTTT. The whole variable domain, filled in from reference TRBV29-1 and TRBJ1-1, reads SAVISQKPSRDICQRGTSLTIQCQVDSQVTMMFWYRQQPGQSLTLIATANQGSEATYESGFVIDKFPISRPNLTFSTLTVSNMSPEDSSIYLCSVVNLRGRGNTEAFFGQGTRLTVV.

The chain uses TRBV5-4 and TRBJ2-3; unclear D gene. The CDR3 has 13 amino acids. Germline CDR1 and CDR2: SGHNT and YYREEE (reference sequence). The V and J ends lost 0 bases and 4 bases respectively, with 6 bases between them. In DNA, the CDR3 is TGTGCCAGCAGCTTGGACTCACCAGATACGCAGTATTTT. Translated: CASSLDSPDTQYF.

The chain is built from TRBV7-3 and TRBJ2-2; a possible D gene is TRBD2 (5 bases). The germline V and J ends were trimmed by 1 base and 0 bases, with 12 bases remaining between them. Germline V CDR1 and CDR2: SGHTA, FQGTGA. This CDR3 contains 17 residues. The CDR3 loop is CASSLNPHGTNTGELFF. In DNA, the CDR3 is TGTGCCAGCAGCTTAAACCCACACGGGACGAACACCGGGGAGCTGTTTTTT.

This clone was seen a single time. The V call is TRBV5-1, the J call TRBJ1-1; 7 bases agree with TRBD1. The V segment lost 4 bases and the J segment 0 bases; nucleotides outside the gene matches: 6. The CDR3 is 15 residues long. Germline CDR1 is SGHRS and CDR2 is YFSETQ. The CDR3 loop is CASSPSGTVNTEAFF. Written as DNA, the CDR3 is TGCGCCAGCAGCCCTTCCGGGACAGTGAACACTGAAGCTTTCTTT.

On this clone itself: The junction and the germline gene differ at one end; a read error may be behind it. J is TRBJ2-2 and V is TRBV7-7; 12 nucleotides agree with TRBD2. The CDR3 extends over 20 amino acids. Germline V gene sequence: CDR1 SSHAT, CDR2 FNYEAQ (reference sequence). The CDR3: CASSRESASGRAPDTGELFF. The CDR3 DNA reads TGTGCTAGCAGCCGAGAATCGGCTAGCGGGAGGGCCCCAGACACCGGGGAGCTGTTTTTT.

V usage is TRBV4-3 and J usage is TRBJ2-3; D is unclear. Per the germline V gene, CDR1 is LGHNA and CDR2 is YSLEER. V lost 0 bases to trimming and J lost 4 bases, with 14 bases between them. The CDR3 totals 16 residues. The CDR3 sequence: CASSQDLSFPADTQYF. The CDR3 bases are TGCGCCAGCAGCCAAGATCTGAGCTTTCCGGCAGATACGCAGTATTTT.

This rearrangement joins TRBV7-4 to TRBJ2-2; 8 bases map to TRBD2. The CDR3 covers 16 residues. From germline, CDR1 is SGHVT and CDR2 SQSDAQ. The V and J ends lost 3 bases and 5 bases, in that order; junction bases with no gene match: 8. The CDR3 sequence is CASSLFLAGGTGELFF. DNA of the CDR3: TGTGCCAGCAGCTTGTTCCTTGCGGGGGGAACCGGGGAGCTGTTTTTT.

A note on this clone: Germline is not matched at one junction end, which may reflect a read error. Distinct nucleotide sequences in the sample also encode this CDR3. V and J are TRBV11-3 and TRBJ1-1, with D uncertain. This CDR3 has 13 amino acids. The V gene's germline CDR1 is SGHNT and CDR2 YENEEA. The CDR3 sequence is CASSPGVNTEAFF. In DNA, the CDR3 is TGTGCCAGCAGCCCCGGGGTGAACACCGAAGCTTTCTTT.

The rearrangement uses TRBV15 and TRBJ1-1, with D perhaps matching TRBD1 (5 bases). From germline, CDR1 is LNHNV and CDR2 YYDKDF (reference sequence). With 6 bases removed from V and 1 base from J, the gap between germline ends came to 12 bases. This CDR3 is 14 amino acids long. CDR3 sequence: CATSSLTGNTEAFF. The DNA for the CDR3 is TGTGCCACCAGTTCCCTTACAGGGAACACTGAAGCTTTCTTT.

The chain carries TRBV7-6 and TRBJ1-4; a possible D gene is TRBD1 (5 bases). V was cut by 3 bases and J by 4 bases, with 9 bases left in between. CDR3 size: 14 residues. From germline, CDR1 is SGHVS and CDR2 FNYEAQ. The CDR3 nucleotides read TGTGCCAGCAGCTTGGGGCAGTATAATGAAAAACTGTTTTTT. Residues: CASSLGQYNEKLFF.

This clone occurred once. This sequence joins TRBV28 and TRBJ2-3, with 10 nucleotides matching TRBD2. CDR1 MDHEN and CDR2 SYDVKM come from the germline V gene. V dropped 3 bases and J dropped 6; count of bases not matched to a gene: 9. This CDR3 has 16 amino acids. CDR3 residues: CASSFTLAGVGDTQYF. CDR3 in DNA: TGTGCCAGCAGTTTCACGCTAGCGGGAGTCGGGGATACGCAGTATTTT. The variable domain in full, with the rest retrieved from reference TRBV28 and TRBJ2-3, is DVKVTQSSRYLVKRTGEKVFLECVQDMDHENMFWYRQDPGLGLRLIYFSYDVKMKEKGDIPEGYSVSREKKERFSLILESASTNQTSMYLCASSFTLAGVGDTQYFGPGTRLTVL.

J is TRBJ2-2 and V is TRBV30; D call uncertain. With 4 bases removed from V and 6 bases from J, the gap between germline ends came to 9 bases. Per germline, CDR1 GTSNPN and CDR2 SVGIG (reference sequence). The CDR3 sequence is 12 residues long. In nucleotides, the CDR3 is TGTGCCTGGACCCCTTTTCCCGGGGAGCTGTTTTTT. It encodes CAWTPFPGELFF.

This clone came up a few times. Other DNA sequences in the sample encode the same CDR3. The V and J genes are TRBV28 and TRBJ1-2; no clear D. This CDR3 spans 14 amino acids. The V end lost 4 bases, the J end lost 1 base, and 10 bases lay between the germline ends. Looked up from germline, CDR1 is MDHEN and CDR2 is SYDVKM. The CDR3 region is CASSSSPLNYGYTF. The DNA for the CDR3 is TGTGCCAGCAGTTCGTCCCCCCTTAACTATGGCTACACCTTC.

The chain carries TRBV10-3 and TRBJ2-3, with 14 bases aligning to TRBD2. Losses at the gene ends were 3 bases for V and 0 bases for J; bases not matched to a gene: 5. This CDR3 has 18 amino acids. The germline V gene encodes CDR1 ENHRY and CDR2 SYGVKD. The CDR3 loop reads CAISDRLAGGKSTDTQYF. In nucleotides, the CDR3 is TGTGCCATCAGTGATCGACTAGCGGGAGGGAAGAGCACAGATACGCAGTATTTT.

CDR3 coding DNA: TGTGCCACGACAGGGAACGTTAACACTGAAGCTTTCTTT. It codes for CATTGNVNTEAFF. V gene TRBV2 combines with J gene TRBJ1-1; 7 nucleotides match TRBD1. Looked up from germline, CDR1 is SNHLY and CDR2 is FYNNEI. The CDR3 spans 13 residues. J was trimmed by 2 bases and V by 10 bases; bases with no gene match: 7. The full variable domain, its missing parts supplied by reference TRBV2 and TRBJ1-1, is EPEVTQTPSHQVTQMGQEVILRCVPISNHLYFYWYRQILGQKVEFLVSFYNNEISEKSEIFDDQFSVERPDGSNFTLKIRSTKLEDSAMYFCATTGNVNTEAFFGQGTRLTVV.

The V gene is TRBV30, the J gene TRBJ2-7; 11 positions agree with TRBD1. The CDR3 sequence is 15 residues long. Germline loops: CDR1 GTSNPN, CDR2 SVGIG (reference sequence). The ends lost 0 bases at V and 4 bases at J; junction bases unmatched: 5. CDR3 DNA sequence: TGTGCCTGGAGTGTACCGGACAGGGGGCGTTACGAGCAGTACTTC. It encodes CAWSVPDRGRYEQYF. Filled out from reference TRBV30 and TRBJ2-7, the complete variable domain reads SQTIHQWPATLVQPVGSPLSLECTVEGTSNPNLYWYRQAAGRGLQLLFYSVGIGQISSEVPQNLSASRPQDRQFILSSKKLLLSDSGFYLCAWSVPDRGRYEQYFGPGTRLTVT.

V is TRBV2 and J is TRBJ2-3; TRBD2 is a possible D gene (6 bases). Deletions cut 1 base from V and 2 bases from J, with 10 bases between. Germline lookup yields CDR1 SNHLY and CDR2 FYNNEI. The CDR3 extends over 15 amino acids. The CDR3 is CASSEGLDPTDTQYF. The CDR3 DNA is TGTGCCAGCAGTGAAGGACTAGACCCCACAGATACGCAGTATTTT.

The V and J genes are TRBV11-2 and TRBJ2-7; 10 bases agree with TRBD1. CDR1 is SGHAT and CDR2 is FQNNGV in the germline V gene. J gave up 4 bases and V 1 base, and 1 base lay outside the gene matches. The CDR3 sequence is 14 residues long. CDR3: CASSLVGQGYEQYF. The CDR3 DNA sequence: TGTGCCAGCAGCTTAGTGGGACAGGGGTACGAGCAGTACTTC.

This clone was counted only a few times. J is TRBJ2-7 and V is TRBV30; the D gene is possibly TRBD2 (6 bases). The CDR3 is made up of 11 amino acids. Germline lookup yields CDR1 GTSNPN and CDR2 SVGIG (reference sequence). V shed 2 bases and J shed 5 bases, with 7 bases lying between them. The CDR3 DNA reads TGTGCCTGGAGTTGGAGGGACGAGCAGTACGTC. It codes for CAWSWRDEQYV.

The V call is TRBV5-1, the J call TRBJ1-5; 7 bases match TRBD1. Germline CDR1 is SGHRS and CDR2 is YFSETQ. The trim removed 0 bases at V and 6 bases at J, leaving 3 bases unmatched. This CDR3 contains 14 residues. The CDR3: CASSLDRGGQPQHF. The CDR3 nucleotides are TGCGCCAGCAGCTTGGACAGGGGAGGTCAGCCCCAGCATTTT.